The entry below gives a single T cell receptor (beta chain) sequence along with its context. The sample comes from a study of shared clonotypes between healthy human individuals. Measured with immunoSEQ multiplex PCR; TCRdb has only the in-frame clones, and not every one. Of over a million clones in the sample, around 78% are singletons; the top ten hold approximately 0.5%. The CDR3 is 16 amino acids. V lost 5 bases and J lost 3; bases outside the gene matches: 8. CDR1 is MDHEN and CDR2 is SYDVKM in the germline V gene. This receptor was identified in a man aged 18 to 35 in good health. Some clones in this sample may be carry-over from other donors' samples. The sequenced sample consisted of memory CD4+ T cells from PBMCs. The sample's subset: CD45RA-negative fraction. V gene TRBV28 combines with J gene TRBJ2-4; TRBD1 matches at 9 bases. Here the CDR3 DNA reads TGTGCCAGCAGTCCTTCCGACAGGGGGGTCAAAAACATTCAGTACTTC. Protein sequence: CASSPSDRGVKNIQYF.